Following are 20 T cell receptor beta chains from one sample sequenced in a study of blood T cell repertoires in COVID-19. The method was immunoSEQ multiplex PCR; TCRdb's version includes in-frame clones alone and lacks a portion of them. Of fewer than 250,000 clones detected, about nine tenths appear once; the ten largest clones hold roughly 7.1%. The sequenced material came from PBMCs or T cells enriched from blood (not recorded which). These receptors all come from a young man in a cohort exposed to, infected with or recovered from COVID-19 (not recorded which).

This chain joins TRBV2 and TRBJ2-7, with 11 bases matching TRBD2. The CDR3 extends over 14 amino acids. Trimming cost V 6 bases and J 2 bases; bases outside gene matches: 3. CDR1 is SNHLY, CDR2 FYNNEI, per germline. The CDR3 loop reads CASRRGLAAYEQYF. The CDR3 bases are TGTGCCAGCAGGAGGGGACTAGCGGCCTACGAGCAGTACTTC. Looking up the rest from reference TRBV2 and TRBJ2-7 gives the full variable domain: EPEVTQTPSHQVTQMGQEVILRCVPISNHLYFYWYRQILGQKVEFLVSFYNNEISEKSEIFDDQFSVERPDGSNFTLKIRSTKLEDSAMYFCASRRGLAAYEQYFGPGTRLTVT.

This chain's CDR3 is CASSPTGDPSRYSNQPQHF. For the CDR3, the DNA is TGTGCCAGCAGTCCAACAGGGGATCCAAGTCGTTATAGCAATCAGCCCCAGCATTTT. J is TRBJ1-5 and V is TRBV27; 7 nucleotides match TRBD1. The CDR3 has 19 residues. With V trimmed by 5 bases and J by 0 bases, 16 bases remained unmatched. Germline loops: CDR1 MNHEY, CDR2 SMNVEV (reference sequence).

The chain couples TRBV7-9 to TRBJ1-2; D might be TRBD1 (5 bases). The V end lost 5 bases, the J end lost 6 bases, and 13 bases lay between the germline ends. The CDR3 consists of 13 residues. Germline V lookup: CDR1 SEHNR, CDR2 FQNEAQ (reference sequence). CDR3 region: CASSATTGDGYTF. CDR3 sequence (DNA): TGTGCCAGCAGCGCCACTACAGGAGATGGCTACACCTTC. The full variable domain, with the rest looked up from reference TRBV7-9 and TRBJ1-2, is DTGVSQNPRHKITKRGQNVTFRCDPISEHNRLYWYRQTLGQGPEFLTYFQNEAQLEKSRLLSDRFSAERPKGSFSTLEIQRTEQGDSAMYLCASSATTGDGYTFGSGTRLTVV.

The chain combines TRBV4-1 with TRBJ2-1, with 10 bases aligning to TRBD2. There are 16 residues in the CDR3. The trim removed 0 bases at V and 4 bases at J, leaving 3 bases unmatched. Germline loops: CDR1 MGHRA, CDR2 YSYEKL. CDR3 protein: CASSQEGLAAYNEQFF. CDR3 DNA: TGCGCCAGCAGCCAAGAAGGACTAGCGGCATACAATGAGCAGTTCTTC.

The chain couples TRBV15 to TRBJ1-5; TRBD1 matches 7 bases. Trimming took 4 bases from V and 2 from J; bases not matched to a gene: 17. Germline-derived CDR1 and CDR2 are LNHNV and YYDKDF (reference sequence). There are 19 residues in the CDR3. The CDR3 sequence is CATSKGGRGTAVGNQPQHF. CDR3 nucleotide sequence: TGTGCCACCAGCAAAGGGGGCAGGGGGACGGCGGTAGGCAATCAGCCCCAGCATTTT. Full variable domain (missing parts from reference TRBV15 and TRBJ1-5): DAMVIQNPRYQVTQFGKPVTLSCSQTLNHNVMYWYQQKSSQAPKLLFHYYDKDFNNEADTPDNFQSRRPNTSFCFLDIRSPGLGDTAMYLCATSKGGRGTAVGNQPQHFGDGTRLSIL.

The J gene is TRBJ2-7, the V gene TRBV9, with a tentative D call TRBD2 (6 bases). V lost 2 bases to trimming and J lost 1 base, with 10 bases between them. Germline V gene sequence: CDR1 SGDLS, CDR2 YYNGEE. CDR3 length: 14 residues. In nucleotides, the CDR3 is TGTGCCAGCAGCGTGGGGACTGTTTCCTACGAGCAGTACTTC. Translation: CASSVGTVSYEQYF.

This clone showed up just once. J is TRBJ1-6 and V is TRBV4-3; a possible D gene is TRBD1 (6 bases). V lost 0 bases and J lost 7, with 10 bases in between. The CDR3 length is 15 residues. CDR1 and CDR2 from the germline V gene are LGHNA and YSLEER. CDR3 loop: CASSQEQGANSPLHF. CDR3 DNA sequence: TGCGCCAGCAGCCAAGAACAGGGAGCCAATTCACCCCTCCACTTT.

The chain carries TRBV19 and TRBJ1-3; D gene unclear. V was pared by 7 bases and J by 2 bases, with 18 bases between. Germline V gives CDR1 LNHDA, CDR2 SQIVND (reference sequence). CDR3 length: 16 residues. The CDR3 DNA sequence: TGTGCCAGTACCTTGGACGGAGGTCGTACTGGAAACACCATATATTTT. Its translation: CASTLDGGRTGNTIYF.

The V gene is TRBV7-8, the J gene TRBJ2-1, with 8 bases matching TRBD1. CDR3 size: 16 residues. V was pared by 5 bases and J by 6 bases, with 12 bases of the junction left unmatched. Germline CDR1 is SGHVS and CDR2 is FQNEAQ. CDR3 region: CASSATQGAGGNEQFF. The DNA of the CDR3 is TGTGCCAGCAGCGCGACGCAGGGGGCAGGGGGCAATGAGCAGTTCTTC.

V usage is TRBV6-1 and J usage is TRBJ2-7; 7 bases fit TRBD1. Germline CDR1 and CDR2: MNHNS and SASEGT. The J segment lost 0 bases and the V segment lost 1 base, leaving 3 bases of the junction unmatched. This CDR3 is 15 amino acids long. The CDR3 DNA follows: TGTGCCAGCAGTGAAGGGGACAGAACCTCCTACGAGCAGTACTTC. Its translation is CASSEGDRTSYEQYF.

V usage is TRBV11-2 and J usage is TRBJ1-5, with 9 bases identical to TRBD1. J lost 0 bases, V lost 1 base, and 4 bases had no gene match. The CDR3 spans 17 residues. Germline CDR1 reads SGHAT; CDR2 reads FQNNGV. The CDR3 sequence: CASSLGDRAYSNQPQHF. The CDR3 region has the DNA TGTGCCAGCAGCTTAGGGGACAGGGCTTATAGCAATCAGCCCCAGCATTTT.

To note about this clone: This CDR3 is also generated by other DNA sequences in the sample. This chain connects TRBV28 to TRBJ1-2; D perhaps matches TRBD1 (5 bases). Trimming left V 2 bases short and J 5 bases short, with 6 bases between. Germline V CDR1 and CDR2: MDHEN, SYDVKM. This CDR3 is built from 12 residues. CDR3: CASSLRGYGYTF. Written as DNA, the CDR3 is TGTGCCAGCAGTTTACGGGGGTATGGCTACACCTTC.

This clone was found a few times. A read error may produce the germline difference seen at one junction end. The chain is built from TRBV18 and TRBJ2-3; no clear D gene. This CDR3 is 16 amino acids long. Germline V gene sequence: CDR1 KGHSH, CDR2 LQKENI. The CDR3 DNA follows: TGTGCCAGCTCATCACCTCCGGAGCCGGGCACAGATACGCAGTATTTT. Translation: CASSSPPEPGTDTQYF.

The chain carries TRBV5-5 and TRBJ2-7, with a weak D call TRBD1 (5 bases). Germline CDR1 and CDR2: SGHKS and YYEKEE (reference sequence). V dropped 0 bases and J dropped 3 bases, with 13 bases sitting between them. CDR3 length equals 15 residues. CDR3 coding DNA: TGTGCCAGCAGCTTGGATATGGTAAGGGGCTACGAGCAGTACTTC. Translated: CASSLDMVRGYEQYF.

This clone came up once. This chain links TRBV5-1 with TRBJ2-2, with TRBD1 matching 7 bases. This CDR3 region has 16 residues. Germline V gives CDR1 SGHRS, CDR2 YFSETQ. Germline trimming cut 2 bases from V and 2 bases from J; bases unmatched to any gene: 6. CDR3 residues: CASSLGDRQNTGELFF. The DNA of the CDR3 is TGCGCCAGCAGCTTAGGGGACAGACAAAACACCGGGGAGCTGTTTTTT. Full variable domain (remainder filled in from reference TRBV5-1 and TRBJ2-2): KAGVTQTPRYLIKTRGQQVTLSCSPISGHRSVSWYQQTPGQGLQFLFEYFSETQRNKGNFPGRFSGRQFSNSRSEMNVSTLELGDSALYLCASSLGDRQNTGELFFGEGSRLTVL.

V usage is TRBV3-1 (or the pseudogene TRBV3-2) and J usage is TRBJ2-1; D possibly corresponds to TRBD1 (5 bases). The CDR3 is made up of 14 amino acids. V lost 4 bases, J lost 4 bases, and 11 bases lay in between. The germline gives CDR1 LGHDT, CDR2 YNNKEL (reference sequence). The CDR3 DNA sequence: TGTGCCAGCAGCCCTACGGACATTTACAATGAGCAGTTCTTC. Protein sequence: CASSPTDIYNEQFF.

V is TRBV11-2 and J is TRBJ1-2; 10 bases are a match to TRBD1. With V trimmed by 3 bases and J by 8 bases, 6 bases remained unmatched. This CDR3 has 14 residues. Germline assignment: CDR1 SGHAT and CDR2 FQNNGV. CDR3 amino acids: CASSFDRGQGGYTF. The DNA of the CDR3 is TGTGCCAGCAGCTTTGACAGGGGGCAAGGCGGCTACACCTTC.

This clone was seen a handful of times. The V and J genes are TRBV19 and TRBJ2-3, with 12 nucleotides matching TRBD2. The CDR3 is made up of 16 amino acids. The trim removed 5 bases at V and 3 bases at J, leaving 6 bases unmatched. In germline, CDR1 is LNHDA, CDR2 SQIVND (reference sequence). The CDR3 sequence: CASSGLAGSGTDTQYF. In DNA form, the CDR3 reads TGTGCCAGTAGTGGACTAGCGGGATCGGGGACAGATACGCAGTATTTT.

The rearrangement joins TRBV6-5 to TRBJ2-1, with TRBD2 identical over 11 bases. CDR3 length: 15 amino acids. Germline V CDR1 and CDR2: MNHEY, SVGAGI. V lost 6 bases to trimming and J lost 5 bases; unmatched junction nucleotides: 6. The CDR3 spells CASSISGRVDNEQFF. The CDR3 DNA follows: TGTGCCAGCAGCATTAGCGGGAGGGTCGACAATGAGCAGTTCTTC.

The count of this clone is one. The chain carries TRBV19 and TRBJ2-2; D is possibly TRBD1 (6 bases). This CDR3 region has 18 residues. Germline V lookup: CDR1 LNHDA, CDR2 SQIVND (reference sequence). Trimming removed 1 base at V and 2 bases at J, with 17 bases between. CDR3 in amino acids: CASSIVFAGVTNTGELFF. The CDR3 bases are TGTGCCAGTAGTATAGTATTCGCAGGGGTTACCAACACCGGGGAGCTGTTTTTT.